The clone carrying this TCR beta chain was seen at least ten times. TCRdb independently ran MiXCR on the 5' RACE reads; one entry per CDR3 protein. In the table there are a few hundred thousand distinct CDR3 sequences, 20% to 30% of which are singletons. This sample was taken from a study of identical twins. V was clipped by 0 bases and J by 6 bases; unmatched bases: 7. CDR1 and CDR2 from the germline V gene are SGHRS and YFSETQ. This CDR3 has 16 residues. These data also featured in a second study, about T cells expressing NK-cell markers.

This rearrangement joins TRBV5-1 to TRBJ2-3, with 10 bases aligning to TRBD2. Material for sequencing was CD4+ T cells sorted from blood. The sequence came from a woman under 30 in good health. CDR3 nucleotide sequence: TGCGCCAGCAGCTTGGGGACTAGCGGTCTCGGGGATACGCAGTATTTT. It specifies CASSLGTSGLGDTQYF.